The 22 T cell receptor beta chains in this list originate from one sample, sequenced in a study of T cell responses to AZD1222 COVID-19 vaccine. Data came from immunoSEQ multiplex PCR; TCRdb stores just in-frame clones and leaves some out. The sample shows 130,000 or so clones, over 90% of them seen only once. This sample comprised peripheral blood, obtained on day 0 of AZD1222 vaccination. The receptors stem from an adult in good health.

V and J are TRBV9 and TRBJ2-1; tentatively, D is TRBD1 or TRBD2 (5 bases each). Trimming removed 3 bases at V and 10 bases at J, with 26 bases between. The germline gives CDR1 SGDLS, CDR2 YYNGEE. This CDR3 spans 17 amino acids. In nucleotides, the CDR3 is TGTGCCAGCAGCGCTCCATCGAGGGGACCCGACCCAGGGGAGCAGTTCTTC. It is translated as CASSAPSRGPDPGEQFF. The full variable domain, its missing parts supplied by reference TRBV9 and TRBJ2-1, is DSGVTQTPKHLITATGQRVTLRCSPRSGDLSVYWYQQSLDQGLQFLIQYYNGEERAKGNILERFSAQQFPDLHSELNLSSLELGDSALYFCASSAPSRGPDPGEQFFGPGTRLTVL.

The gene calls are TRBV5-1 and TRBJ1-2, with a possible D match to TRBD1 (6 bases). CDR1 and CDR2 (germline): SGHRS, YFSETQ. The CDR3 runs 14 residues. V lost 0 bases and J 4 bases, leaving 10 bases between the germline ends. CDR3 residues: CASSLARGGYGYTF. As DNA, the CDR3 is TGCGCCAGCAGCTTGGCCAGGGGCGGCTATGGCTACACCTTC.

The chain carries TRBV5-1 and TRBJ2-1; 11 bases align to TRBD2. Germline trimming cut 4 bases from V and 2 bases from J; bases unmatched to any gene: 2. Germline CDR1 is SGHRS and CDR2 is YFSETQ. This CDR3 has 15 amino acids. DNA for the CDR3: TGCGCCAGCAGCCCGACTAGCGGGACCTACAATGAGCAGTTCTTC. Its translation is CASSPTSGTYNEQFF.

This rearrangement joins TRBV15 to TRBJ1-2; possible D gene TRBD1, 6 bases. Germline V lookup: CDR1 LNHNV, CDR2 YYDKDF (reference sequence). Trimming stripped 3 bases from V and 2 bases from J, with 13 bases between. This CDR3 is built from 15 residues. CDR3 nucleotides: TGTGCCACCAGCAGGGGGTGGGGGCGGAACTATGGCTACACCTTC. This gives the protein CATSRGWGRNYGYTF.

The gene calls are TRBV5-1 and TRBJ1-6; 7 nucleotides match TRBD1. CDR3 length equals 15 residues. V lost 2 bases to trimming and J lost 6 bases; unmatched junction nucleotides: 5. CDR1 SGHRS and CDR2 YFSETQ come from the germline V gene. For the CDR3, the DNA is TGCGCCAGCAGCTTAGACAGGGAGTCTAATTCACCCCTCCACTTT. Its translation is CASSLDRESNSPLHF.

The rearrangement links TRBV6-4 to TRBJ2-3; TRBD2 aligns across 9 bases. V gave up 3 bases and J gave up 4 bases; unmatched junction bases: 5. The CDR3 covers 15 residues. CDR1 and CDR2 (germline): MRHNA, SNTAGT. Written as DNA, the CDR3 is TGTGCCAGCAGTGAGAGCGGGGGGTCCCCAGATACGCAGTATTTT. It specifies CASSESGGSPDTQYF.

The chain recombines TRBV4-2 with TRBJ1-5; D gene uncertain. Trimming pared 0 bases from V and 7 bases from J, leaving 13 bases between. Looked up from germline, CDR1 is LGHNA and CDR2 is YNFKEQ. The length of the CDR3 is 15 residues. The chain's CDR3 is CASSQDLRGGQPQHF. In DNA form, the CDR3 reads TGTGCCAGCAGCCAAGATCTGCGGGGTGGGCAGCCCCAGCATTTT.

J is TRBJ1-2 and V is TRBV6-5, with TRBD1 matching 8 bases. J gave up 7 bases and V 6 bases, and 7 bases lay outside the gene matches. Looked up from germline, CDR1 is MNHEY and CDR2 is SVGAGI. The CDR3 has 13 residues. CDR3 sequence: CASRPGGAFGYTF. CDR3 sequence (DNA): TGTGCCAGCAGACCAGGGGGCGCGTTTGGCTACACCTTC.

This clone appeared once. V usage is TRBV2 and J usage is TRBJ1-5; D might be TRBD1 (5 bases). The CDR3 has 12 amino acids. The V gene lost 6 bases and the J gene lost 13 bases, with 16 bases spanning the gap. The germline CDR1 and CDR2 sequences are SNHLY and FYNNEI. The CDR3 region is CASRAGTTLQHF. The CDR3 DNA sequence: TGTGCCAGCAGGGCAGGGACCACTTTACAGCATTTT.

The chain joins TRBV2 to TRBJ1-2; D call uncertain. The CDR3 length is 13 residues. V was clipped by 0 bases and J by 8 bases, with 10 bases between them. Germline CDR1 and CDR2: SNHLY and FYNNEI. DNA of the CDR3: TGTGCCAGCAGTGAAGCTGGAGGGAGCGGCTACACCTTC. It codes for CASSEAGGSGYTF. Full variable domain (outside the CDR3, taken from reference TRBV2 and TRBJ1-2): EPEVTQTPSHQVTQMGQEVILRCVPISNHLYFYWYRQILGQKVEFLVSFYNNEISEKSEIFDDQFSVERPDGSNFTLKIRSTKLEDSAMYFCASSEAGGSGYTFGSGTRLTVV.

In this sample, this clone turned up once. The chain is built from TRBV6-1 and TRBJ1-3; perhaps TRBD1 as D (6 bases). Trimming took off 0 bases at V and 3 bases at J, with 15 bases between the two ends. Germline CDR1 is MNHNS and CDR2 is SASEGT. CDR3 size: 17 residues. The CDR3 spells CASSEAPQGWGGNTIYF. CDR3 coding DNA: TGTGCCAGCAGTGAAGCGCCTCAGGGGTGGGGTGGAAACACCATATATTTT.

The rearrangement links TRBV11-2 to TRBJ1-1; possible D gene TRBD1, 6 bases. Germline CDR1 SGHAT, CDR2 FQNNGV. V gave up 6 bases and J gave up 6 bases, with 14 bases separating them. The CDR3 is 13 residues long. CDR3 sequence (DNA): TGTGCCAGCAGTTGGGTAGAGGGGGCTGAAGCTTTCTTT. Its translation is CASSWVEGAEAFF.

This sequence joins TRBV6-5 and TRBJ1-2; D gene ambiguous. This CDR3 has 11 amino acids. In germline, CDR1 is MNHEY, CDR2 SVGAGI. V lost 8 bases, J lost 4 bases, and 8 bases lay in between. CDR3 sequence reads: CASGRIYGYTF. CDR3 coding DNA: TGTGCCAGCGGACGGATCTATGGCTACACCTTC.

In this sample, this clone turned up once. The chain employs TRBV6-1 and TRBJ2-5, with a possible D match to TRBD1 (5 bases). Looked up from germline, CDR1 is MNHNS and CDR2 is SASEGT. The V end was cut by 3 bases, the J end by 4 bases, with 9 bases between. CDR3 length equals 13 residues. The CDR3 nucleotides read TGTGCCAGCAGTGAGCAGGGTCCAGAGACCCAGTACTTC. It yields the protein CASSEQGPETQYF.

The genes are TRBV11-1 and TRBJ2-7, with D unclear. V was clipped by 5 bases and J by 1 base, with 15 bases between them. The germline V gene encodes CDR1 SGHAT and CDR2 FQDESV (reference sequence). This CDR3 is built from 15 residues. The CDR3 DNA follows: TGTGCCAGCAGCCCACGGTGGGCGAGATCCTACGAGCAGTACTTC. It is translated as CASSPRWARSYEQYF.

The CDR3 sequence is CAISATWGQPQHF. CDR3 nucleotides: TGTGCCATCAGTGCCACTTGGGGGCAGCCCCAGCATTTT. This chain joins TRBV10-3 and TRBJ1-5; D might be TRBD1 (5 bases). Trimming took 4 bases from V and 7 from J, leaving 11 bases between them. The CDR3 is made up of 13 amino acids. CDR1 is ENHRY and CDR2 is SYGVKD in the germline V gene.

The genes are TRBV5-1 and TRBJ2-3; TRBD2 matches 9 bases. CDR1 and CDR2 from the germline V gene are SGHRS and YFSETQ. V shed 0 bases, J shed 8 bases, and the junction held 10 bases outside the gene matches. CDR3 size: 16 residues. The CDR3 sequence is CASSLESGGRDSTQYF. In nucleotides, the CDR3 is TGCGCCAGCAGCTTGGAAAGCGGGGGGCGAGACAGTACGCAGTATTTT. The variable domain in full, with the rest retrieved from reference TRBV5-1 and TRBJ2-3, is KAGVTQTPRYLIKTRGQQVTLSCSPISGHRSVSWYQQTPGQGLQFLFEYFSETQRNKGNFPGRFSGRQFSNSRSEMNVSTLELGDSALYLCASSLESGGRDSTQYFGPGTRLTVL.

J is TRBJ2-1 and V is TRBV5-8, with 9 bases matching TRBD1. The length of the CDR3 is 15 residues. The V gene's germline CDR1 is SGHTS and CDR2 YDEGEE. Trimming at V came to 3 bases and at J to 6 bases, leaving 7 bases not matched to a gene. CDR3 protein: CASSSEGQGRNEQFF. For the CDR3, the DNA is TGTGCCAGCAGCTCCGAGGGACAGGGTCGCAATGAGCAGTTCTTC.

The V and J genes are TRBV9 and TRBJ2-1; 9 nucleotides line up with TRBD2. Germline CDR1 SGDLS, CDR2 YYNGEE. With V trimmed by 0 bases and J by 0 bases, 13 bases remained unmatched. The CDR3 sequence is 20 residues long. The CDR3, as DNA: TGTGCCAGCAGCGTAGGATTGACTAGCGGTTACAGTAGCTCCTACAATGAGCAGTTCTTC. Protein: CASSVGLTSGYSSSYNEQFF.

The rearrangement joins TRBV5-1 to TRBJ2-1; TRBD1 matches at 8 bases. Trimming at V came to 3 bases and at J to 9 bases, leaving 11 bases not matched to a gene. CDR3 size: 15 residues. CDR1 SGHRS and CDR2 YFSETQ come from the germline V gene. DNA of the CDR3: TGCGCCAGCAGCTCGCCCAGGACAGGGTCGAGTGAGCAGTTCTTC. This translates into CASSSPRTGSSEQFF.

This sequence joins TRBV7-9 and TRBJ1-6, with a possible D match to TRBD1 (5 bases). Trimming stripped 8 bases from V and 5 bases from J, with 19 bases between. From germline, CDR1 is SEHNR and CDR2 FQNEAQ (reference sequence). CDR3 length: 16 residues. CDR3 bases: TGTGCCAGCGCCACACTCAACGGGGGGGATAATTCACCCCTCCACTTT. Translating gives CASATLNGGDNSPLHF.

This rearrangement joins TRBV9 to TRBJ2-2; 8 bases match TRBD1. Germline CDR1 SGDLS, CDR2 YYNGEE. This CDR3 region has 14 residues. Trimming at V came to 4 bases and at J to 7 bases, leaving 6 bases not matched to a gene. The CDR3 bases are TGTGCCAGCAGCCTACGACAGGGGATCGGGGAGCTGTTTTTT. It is translated as CASSLRQGIGELFF. The variable domain in full, with the rest retrieved from reference TRBV9 and TRBJ2-2, is DSGVTQTPKHLITATGQRVTLRCSPRSGDLSVYWYQQSLDQGLQFLIQYYNGEERAKGNILERFSAQQFPDLHSELNLSSLELGDSALYFCASSLRQGIGELFFGEGSRLTVL.